The 4 T cell receptor beta chains below were found in one sample sequenced in a study of Ad26.COV2.S vaccination and SARS-CoV-2 variants. TCRdb's table, derived via immunoSEQ multiplex PCR, lists solely in-frame clones and lacks some. The sample has about 280,000 clones, around 87% seen once. Indicated treatment: 19 received Ad26.COV2.S at low or high dose, single or two shots; about five received placebo; per-sample allocation not given. Day 63 after the first vaccine or placebo injection was the time point for sampling. The sample was peripheral blood, taken in a trial of Ad26.COV2.S vaccine versus placebo. The receptors come from a person between 18 and 65 years old who received the Ad26.COV2.S COVID-19 vaccine or a placebo.

The chain links TRBV15 to TRBJ2-4; either TRBD1 or TRBD2 may supply D (5 bases each). The length of the CDR3 is 16 residues. The germline V gene has CDR1 LNHNV and CDR2 YYDKDF (reference sequence). Trimming removed 5 bases at V and 8 bases at J, with 22 bases between. The CDR3 region has the DNA TGTGCCACCAGCGGGGGATTAGACAGAGGAGGCGACATTCAGTACTTC. Translated: CATSGGLDRGGDIQYF.

V and J are TRBV18 and TRBJ1-6; 9 bases match TRBD1. With V trimmed by 6 bases and J by 7 bases, 4 bases remained unmatched. The CDR3 runs to 14 residues. Germline V lookup: CDR1 KGHSH, CDR2 LQKENI. The CDR3 loop is CASSPGTGNSPLHF. The CDR3 DNA follows: TGTGCCAGCTCTCCCGGGACAGGGAATTCACCCCTCCACTTT. The full variable domain, with the rest looked up from reference TRBV18 and TRBJ1-6, is NAGVMQNPRHLVRRRGQEARLRCSPMKGHSHVYWYRQLPEEGLKFMVYLQKENIIDESGMPKERFSAEFPKEGPSILRIQQVVRGDSAAYFCASSPGTGNSPLHFGNGTRLTVT.

V and J are TRBV12-3 or TRBV12-4 and TRBJ2-7, with D tentatively TRBD1 (6 bases). The ends were cut back, 6 bases at V and 2 bases at J, with 11 bases in the middle. CDR3 size: 13 residues. This CDR3 reads CASRTGGTYEQYF. For the CDR3, the DNA is TGTGCCAGCAGGACAGGCGGCACCTACGAGCAGTACTTC.

The chain joins TRBV5-1 to TRBJ2-5; D perhaps matches TRBD2 (5 bases). Trimming pared 0 bases from V and 5 bases from J, leaving 14 bases between. Looked up from germline, CDR1 is SGHRS and CDR2 is YFSETQ. This CDR3 is built from 15 residues. DNA of the CDR3: TGCGCCAGCAGCTTGGGTTCGGGGTCTGGGGAGACCCAGTACTTC. Amino acids: CASSLGSGSGETQYF.